The rows below give T cell receptor beta chains drawn from one sample of a study of OX40 agonist ivuxolimab in advanced cancers. The data were produced by immunoSEQ multiplex PCR, yet TCRdb's version contains in-frame clones alone and is incomplete. This table holds 40,000 to 45,000 clones, around 83% found once. The specimen was CD4+ or CD8+ T cells sorted from blood, collected in a trial of the OX40 agonist ivuxolimab. These receptors were taken from an adult with an advanced solid tumor such as melanoma, head and neck, liver or kidney cancer. Both conserved end residues are part of each CDR3. Each record gives: CDR3 DNA, CDR3 protein, V gene, D gene, clone size, J gene. D genes are given only for firm matches. Rows may omit the clone size; those that give it use once, few, many or a size class.

DNA: TGTGCCACCCAGGGTGTGGGGGGACTGGTTGAAGCTTTCTTT
CDR3: CATQGVGGLVEAFF
V: TRBV6-1
D: .
size: .
J: TRBJ1-1

DNA: TGTGCTGCGGGCAGGGCCTATAATTCACCCCTCCACTTT
CDR3: CAAGRAYNSPLHF
V: TRBV27
D: .
size: few
J: TRBJ1-6

DNA: TGTGCCAGCAGAGCTGGGGCAGGGAACCCCGAGACCCAGTACTTC
CDR3: CASRAGAGNPETQYF
V: TRBV27
D: .
size: .
J: TRBJ2-5

DNA: TGTGCCAGCAGTCCCTTAGCGGGGGACACAGATACGCAGTATTTT
CDR3: CASSPLAGDTDTQYF
V: TRBV7-3
D: TRBD2
size: .
J: TRBJ2-3

DNA: TGTGCCAGCAGTTACGGGGTGTCCTACGAGCAGTACTTC
CDR3: CASSYGVSYEQYF
V: TRBV6-5
D: .
size: .
J: TRBJ2-7

DNA: TGTGCCAGCAGATCTGGACAGGGGGCTTTTGAAGCTTTCTTT
CDR3: CASRSGQGAFEAFF
V: TRBV2
D: TRBD1
size: medium-sized
J: TRBJ1-1

DNA: TGTGCCAGCAGCTTAGTCACAACCACTGAAGCTTTCTTT
CDR3: CASSLVTTTEAFF
V: TRBV7-2
D: .
size: .
J: TRBJ1-1

DNA: TGTGCCAGCAGTTTCGGCCCCGGGGTGGGGTATGAGCAGTTCTTC
CDR3: CASSFGPGVGYEQFF
V: TRBV28
D: .
size: .
J: TRBJ2-1

DNA: TGCGCCAGCAGCCAAGCTCGGGGGACCGGGGAGCTGTTTTTT
CDR3: CASSQARGTGELFF
V: TRBV4-3
D: .
size: .
J: TRBJ2-2

DNA: TGTGCCAGCAGTATACAGGGTAGGTTGAACACTGAAGCTTTCTTT
CDR3: CASSIQGRLNTEAFF
V: TRBV7-2
D: .
size: .
J: TRBJ1-1

DNA: TGTGCCAGTAGCGGACAGATTAATCAGCCCCAGCATTTT
CDR3: CASSGQINQPQHF
V: TRBV19
D: .
size: .
J: TRBJ1-5

DNA: TGTGCCAGCAGCTTAACTGGTGATACGGGGGCGGCTGAAGCTTTCTTT
CDR3: CASSLTGDTGAAEAFF
V: TRBV7-3
D: .
size: .
J: TRBJ1-1

DNA: TGTGCCAGCAGCTTAGTGGCAGGGGGGTTTGATACGCAGTATTTT
CDR3: CASSLVAGGFDTQYF
V: TRBV7-2
D: .
size: .
J: TRBJ2-3

DNA: TGTGCCAGTAGTCCCACGGGACTAGCGTATTACAATGAGCAGTTCTTC
CDR3: CASSPTGLAYYNEQFF
V: TRBV19
D: TRBD2
size: .
J: TRBJ2-1

DNA: TGTGCCAGCAGTTGGAACAGGGTTTATGGCTACACCTTC
CDR3: CASSWNRVYGYTF
V: TRBV6-5
D: .
size: .
J: TRBJ1-2

DNA: TGTGCCAGCAGTGAAGCCGGGAGAGACGGAGGCTATGGCTACACCTTC
CDR3: CASSEAGRDGGYGYTF
V: TRBV2
D: .
size: few
J: TRBJ1-2

DNA: TGTGCCAGCAGTTTTTATGGGGGCACAGATACGCAGTATTTT
CDR3: CASSFYGGTDTQYF
V: TRBV27
D: .
size: .
J: TRBJ2-3

DNA: TGTGCCAGCAGCTTGGGTCAGCCCCAGCATTTT
CDR3: CASSLGQPQHF
V: TRBV5-8
D: .
size: few
J: TRBJ1-5

DNA: TGTGCCAGCAGTGGACAGAACCGGAACGGGGAGCTGTTTTTT
CDR3: CASSGQNRNGELFF
V: TRBV2
D: .
size: .
J: TRBJ2-2

DNA: TGTGCCAGCTCCCACCAGGGACAGGGGGCGGGAAACACCATATATTTT
CDR3: CASSHQGQGAGNTIYF
V: TRBV18
D: TRBD1
size: .
J: TRBJ1-3

DNA: TGTGCCAGTAGTATGGGAAGGGCGTCAGGGAGCACTGAAGCTTTCTTT
CDR3: CASSMGRASGSTEAFF
V: TRBV19
D: .
size: .
J: TRBJ1-1

DNA: TGTGCCAGCAGTTACGACAGTCAATATAATTCACCCCTCCACTTT
CDR3: CASSYDSQYNSPLHF
V: TRBV28
D: .
size: .
J: TRBJ1-6

DNA: TGTGCCAGCAGTCTGACAGGGACACCCAACAATCAGCCCCAGCATTTT
CDR3: CASSLTGTPNNQPQHF
V: TRBV28
D: TRBD1
size: few
J: TRBJ1-5

DNA: TGCAGCGTTGCGGGATCAACGCTCTATGGCTACACCTTC
CDR3: CSVAGSTLYGYTF
V: TRBV29-1
D: .
size: .
J: TRBJ1-2

DNA: TGTGCCAGCAGCGCCCCGATAGCGGGGGCCACAGATACGCAGTATTTT
CDR3: CASSAPIAGATDTQYF
V: TRBV9
D: TRBD2
size: .
J: TRBJ2-3

DNA: TGTGCCAGCAGCTTAGATCAAGGGAATGAGCAGTTCTTC
CDR3: CASSLDQGNEQFF
V: TRBV13
D: .
size: once
J: TRBJ2-1

DNA: TGTGCCAGCAGCTTAAATGGGTTTTCGAACACCGGGGAGCTGTTTTTT
CDR3: CASSLNGFSNTGELFF
V: TRBV7-3
D: .
size: .
J: TRBJ2-2

DNA: TGTGCCAGCAGCCACTCCCGAGCGGGGGAGGAGACCCAGTACTTC
CDR3: CASSHSRAGEETQYF
V: TRBV9
D: TRBD2
size: .
J: TRBJ2-5

DNA: TGTGCCAGCAGTGAGGAAAACAGGGGCCCGAATCAGCCCCAGCATTTT
CDR3: CASSEENRGPNQPQHF
V: TRBV2
D: TRBD1
size: .
J: TRBJ1-5

DNA: TGCGCCAGCAGTGAGAGTAGTAAAAGCTCCTACAATGAGCAGTTCTTC
CDR3: CASSESSKSSYNEQFF
V: TRBV10-1
D: .
size: .
J: TRBJ2-1

DNA: TGTGCCAGCTCACCGGACAGGGGAGGGAATCAGCCCCAGCATTTT
CDR3: CASSPDRGGNQPQHF
V: TRBV18
D: TRBD1
size: .
J: TRBJ1-5